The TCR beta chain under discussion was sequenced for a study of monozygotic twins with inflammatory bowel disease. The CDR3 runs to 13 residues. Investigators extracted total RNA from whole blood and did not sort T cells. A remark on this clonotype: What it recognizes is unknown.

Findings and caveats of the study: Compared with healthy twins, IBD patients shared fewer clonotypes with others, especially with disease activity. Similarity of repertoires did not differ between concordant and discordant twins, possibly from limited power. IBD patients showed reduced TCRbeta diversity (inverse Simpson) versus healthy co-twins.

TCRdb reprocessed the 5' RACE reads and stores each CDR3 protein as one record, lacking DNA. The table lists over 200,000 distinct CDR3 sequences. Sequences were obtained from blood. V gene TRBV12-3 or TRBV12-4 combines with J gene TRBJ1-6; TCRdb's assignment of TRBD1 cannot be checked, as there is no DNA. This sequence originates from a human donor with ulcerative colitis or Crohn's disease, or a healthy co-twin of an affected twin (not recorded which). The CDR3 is CASSTPGNSPLHF.